This T cell receptor (beta chain) was sequenced during a study of cytomegalovirus exposure and HLA in healthy donors. Study-level points and caveats: In a later analysis, HLA-associated beta chains showed higher expansion and lower generation probabilities than comparable chains. Most sequenced TCRs were rare (though some public TCRs occurred in many donors). Some V segments, including TRBV6-2 and TRBV6-3, were excluded as indistinguishable. As a later analysis revealed, the rate of TCR association differed by HLA locus, with DRB1 most and HLA-C fewest.

This clone was detected only a few times. Its target is not known. The junction had 8 bases not matched to a gene; V was cut back by 5 bases and J by 9 bases. Germline lookup yields CDR1 MGHRA and CDR2 YSYEKL. The CDR3 covers 15 residues. Amplification used 60 Vbeta primers and 13 Jbeta primers. Repertoires were generated with immunoSEQ multiplex PCR, while TCRdb's copy carries only in-frame clones and drops some. The profile shows more than 95,000 clones, nearly 80% of them singletons. Sequences were obtained from PBMCs. The chain is built from TRBV4-1 and TRBJ1-6, with TRBD1 matching 9 bases. This TCR was recovered from a man in his 60s in good health and CMV-seropositive. Here the CDR3 DNA reads TGCGCCAGCAGCGCCGAACAGGGGGCGCTTTCACCCCTCCACTTT. As protein: CASSAEQGALSPLHF.